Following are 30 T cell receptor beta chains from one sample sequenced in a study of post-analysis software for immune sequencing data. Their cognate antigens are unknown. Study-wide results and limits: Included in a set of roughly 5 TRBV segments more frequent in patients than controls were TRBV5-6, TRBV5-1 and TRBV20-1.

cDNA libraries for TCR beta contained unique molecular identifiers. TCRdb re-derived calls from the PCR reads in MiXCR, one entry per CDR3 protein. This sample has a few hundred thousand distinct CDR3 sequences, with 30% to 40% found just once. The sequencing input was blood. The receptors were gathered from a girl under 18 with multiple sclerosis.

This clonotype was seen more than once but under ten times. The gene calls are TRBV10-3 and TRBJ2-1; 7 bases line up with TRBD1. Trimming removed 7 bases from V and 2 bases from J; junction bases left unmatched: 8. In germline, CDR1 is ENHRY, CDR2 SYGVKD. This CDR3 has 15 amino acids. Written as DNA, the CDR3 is TGTGCCATCAATACGGGACAGACGACCTACAATGAGCAGTTCTTC. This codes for CAINTGQTTYNEQFF.

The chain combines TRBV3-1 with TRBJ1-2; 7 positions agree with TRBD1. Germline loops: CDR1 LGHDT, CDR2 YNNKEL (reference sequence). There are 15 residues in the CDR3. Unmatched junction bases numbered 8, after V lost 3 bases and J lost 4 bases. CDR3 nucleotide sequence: TGTGCCAGCAGCCAGAGATGGACAGGAGGCTATGGCTACACCTTC. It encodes CASSQRWTGGYGYTF. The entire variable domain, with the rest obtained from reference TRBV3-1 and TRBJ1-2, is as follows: DTAVSQTPKYLVTQMGNDKSIKCEQNLGHDTMYWYKQDSKKFLKIMFSYNNKELIINETVPNRFSPKSPDKAHLNLHINSLELGDSAVYFCASSQRWTGGYGYTFGSGTRLTVV.

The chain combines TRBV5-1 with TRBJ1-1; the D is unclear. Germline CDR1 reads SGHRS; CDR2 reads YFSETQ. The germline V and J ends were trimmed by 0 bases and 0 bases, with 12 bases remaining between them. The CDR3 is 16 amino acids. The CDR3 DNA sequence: TGCGCCAGCAGCTTGGGTCGTGGCAGCTTGAACACTGAAGCTTTCTTT. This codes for CASSLGRGSLNTEAFF.

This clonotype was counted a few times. The CDR3 DNA reads TGCGCCAGCACCACCAGGGGCTCGAACACCGGGGAGCTGTTTTTT. As protein: CASTTRGSNTGELFF. The chain couples TRBV5-1 to TRBJ2-2, with D tentatively TRBD1 (6 bases). The V and J ends lost 6 bases and 0 bases respectively, with 12 bases between them. Germline V gives CDR1 SGHRS, CDR2 YFSETQ. The length of the CDR3 is 15 residues.

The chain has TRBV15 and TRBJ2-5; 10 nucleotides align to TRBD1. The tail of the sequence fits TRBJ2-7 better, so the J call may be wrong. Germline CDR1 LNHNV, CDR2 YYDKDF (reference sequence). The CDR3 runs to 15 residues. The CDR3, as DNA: TGTGCCACCCGCCAACGACAGGGGGCATTCAACGAGCAGTACTTC. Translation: CATRQRQGAFNEQYF.

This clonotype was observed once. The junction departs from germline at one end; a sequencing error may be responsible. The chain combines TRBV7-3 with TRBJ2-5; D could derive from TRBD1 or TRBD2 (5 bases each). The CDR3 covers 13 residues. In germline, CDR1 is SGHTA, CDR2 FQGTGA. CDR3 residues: CASSVGVQEAQYF. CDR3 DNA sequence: TGTGCCAGCAGCGTGGGGGTCCAAGAGGCCCAGTACTTC.

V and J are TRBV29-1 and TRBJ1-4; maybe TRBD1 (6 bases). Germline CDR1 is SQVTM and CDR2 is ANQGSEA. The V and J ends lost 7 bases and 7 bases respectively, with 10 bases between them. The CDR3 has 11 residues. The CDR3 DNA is TGCAGCGCAGGGGACCGTGAAAAACTGTTTTTT. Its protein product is CSAGDREKLFF.

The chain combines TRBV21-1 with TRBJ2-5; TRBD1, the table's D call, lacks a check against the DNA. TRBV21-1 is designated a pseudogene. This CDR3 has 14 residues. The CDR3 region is CASSKGRGRDEQYF. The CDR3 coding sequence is TGTGCCAGCAGCAAAGGGCGGGGAAGGGATGAGCAGTACTTC.

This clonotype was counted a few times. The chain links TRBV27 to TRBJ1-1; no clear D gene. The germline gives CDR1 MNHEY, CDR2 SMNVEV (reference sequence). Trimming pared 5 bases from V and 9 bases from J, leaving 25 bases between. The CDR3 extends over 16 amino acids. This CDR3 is CASSRWTEDGGQKAFF. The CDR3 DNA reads TGTGCCAGCAGTCGCTGGACCGAGGACGGTGGCCAAAAAGCTTTCTTT.

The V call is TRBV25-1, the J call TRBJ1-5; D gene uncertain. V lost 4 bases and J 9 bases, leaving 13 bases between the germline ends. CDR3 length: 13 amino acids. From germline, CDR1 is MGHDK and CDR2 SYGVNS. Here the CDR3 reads CASSATQVGPQHF. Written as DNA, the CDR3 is TGTGCCAGCAGTGCAACGCAAGTCGGGCCCCAGCATTTT.

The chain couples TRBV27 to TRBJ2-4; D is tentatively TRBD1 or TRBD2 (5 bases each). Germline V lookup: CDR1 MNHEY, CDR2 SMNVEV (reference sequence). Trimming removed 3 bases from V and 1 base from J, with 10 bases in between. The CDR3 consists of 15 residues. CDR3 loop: CASSFVGGAKNIQYF. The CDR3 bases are TGTGCCAGCAGTTTTGTTGGGGGTGCCAAAAACATTCAGTACTTC.

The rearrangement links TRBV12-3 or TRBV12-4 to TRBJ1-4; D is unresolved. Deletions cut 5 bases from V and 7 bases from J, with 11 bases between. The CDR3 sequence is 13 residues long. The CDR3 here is CASSPQAGEKLFF. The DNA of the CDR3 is TGTGCCAGCAGTCCGCAGGCGGGTGAAAAACTGTTTTTT.

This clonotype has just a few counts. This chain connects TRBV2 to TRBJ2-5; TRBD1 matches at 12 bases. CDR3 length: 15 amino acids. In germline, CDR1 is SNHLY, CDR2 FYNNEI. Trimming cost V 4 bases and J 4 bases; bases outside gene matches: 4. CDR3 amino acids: CASSGDRGLGETQYF. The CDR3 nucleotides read TGTGCCAGCAGTGGGGACAGGGGGCTGGGAGAGACCCAGTACTTC. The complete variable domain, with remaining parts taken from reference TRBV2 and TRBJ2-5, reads EPEVTQTPSHQVTQMGQEVILRCVPISNHLYFYWYRQILGQKVEFLVSFYNNEISEKSEIFDDQFSVERPDGSNFTLKIRSTKLEDSAMYFCASSGDRGLGETQYFGPGTRLLVL.

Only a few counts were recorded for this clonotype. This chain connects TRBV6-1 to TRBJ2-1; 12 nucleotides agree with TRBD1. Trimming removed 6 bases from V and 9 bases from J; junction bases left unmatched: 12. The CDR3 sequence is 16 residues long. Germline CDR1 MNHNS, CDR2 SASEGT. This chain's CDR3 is CASSELPGTGGSEQFF. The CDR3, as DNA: TGTGCCAGCAGCGAACTTCCCGGGACAGGGGGCAGTGAGCAGTTCTTC.

The CDR3 loop is CASSWGTRLDTQYF. The DNA for the CDR3 is TGTGCCAGCAGCTGGGGGACTCGTCTAGATACGCAGTATTTT. V gene TRBV7-2 combines with J gene TRBJ2-3; D may be TRBD2 (6 bases). The V gene's germline CDR1 is SGHTA and CDR2 FQGNSA. The CDR3 contains 14 residues. V was clipped by 4 bases and J by 5 bases, with 13 bases between them.

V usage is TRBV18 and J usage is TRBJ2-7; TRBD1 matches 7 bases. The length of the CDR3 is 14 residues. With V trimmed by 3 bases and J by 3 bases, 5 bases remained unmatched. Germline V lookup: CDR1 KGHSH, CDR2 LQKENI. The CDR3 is CASSPGTEHYEQYF. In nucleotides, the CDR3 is TGTGCCAGCTCACCTGGGACAGAGCACTACGAGCAGTACTTC. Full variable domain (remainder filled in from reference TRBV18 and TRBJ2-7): NAGVMQNPRHLVRRRGQEARLRCSPMKGHSHVYWYRQLPEEGLKFMVYLQKENIIDESGMPKERFSAEFPKEGPSILRIQQVVRGDSAAYFCASSPGTEHYEQYFGPGTRLTVT.

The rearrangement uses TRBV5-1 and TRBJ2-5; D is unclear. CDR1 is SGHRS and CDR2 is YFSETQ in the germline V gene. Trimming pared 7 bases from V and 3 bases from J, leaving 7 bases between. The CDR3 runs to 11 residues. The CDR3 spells CASAAEETQYF. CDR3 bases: TGCGCCAGCGCGGCTGAAGAGACCCAGTACTTC.

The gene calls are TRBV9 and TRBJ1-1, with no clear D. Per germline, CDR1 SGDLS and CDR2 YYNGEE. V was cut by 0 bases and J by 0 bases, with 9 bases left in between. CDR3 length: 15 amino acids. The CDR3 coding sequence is TGTGCCAGCAGCGTAGGAGGACGGTTGAACACTGAAGCTTTCTTT. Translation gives CASSVGGRLNTEAFF.

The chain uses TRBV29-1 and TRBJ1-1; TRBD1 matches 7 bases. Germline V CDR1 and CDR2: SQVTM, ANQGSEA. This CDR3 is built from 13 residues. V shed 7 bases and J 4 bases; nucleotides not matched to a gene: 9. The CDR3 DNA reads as TGCAGCGCCTTGACAGGGAGGGGCACTGAAGCTTTCTTT. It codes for CSALTGRGTEAFF.

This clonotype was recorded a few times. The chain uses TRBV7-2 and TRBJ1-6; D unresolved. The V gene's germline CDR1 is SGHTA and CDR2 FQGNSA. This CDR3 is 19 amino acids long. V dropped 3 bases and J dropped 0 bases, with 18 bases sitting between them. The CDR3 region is CASSFFFLRASSYNSPLHF. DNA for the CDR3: TGTGCCAGCAGCTTTTTCTTCCTCAGAGCAAGCTCCTATAATTCACCCCTCCACTTT.

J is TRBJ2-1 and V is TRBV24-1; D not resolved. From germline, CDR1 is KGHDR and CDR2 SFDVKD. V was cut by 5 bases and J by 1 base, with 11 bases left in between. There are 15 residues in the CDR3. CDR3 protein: CATSAELGSYNEQFF. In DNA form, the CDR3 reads TGTGCCACCAGTGCTGAGCTTGGTTCCTACAATGAGCAGTTCTTC.

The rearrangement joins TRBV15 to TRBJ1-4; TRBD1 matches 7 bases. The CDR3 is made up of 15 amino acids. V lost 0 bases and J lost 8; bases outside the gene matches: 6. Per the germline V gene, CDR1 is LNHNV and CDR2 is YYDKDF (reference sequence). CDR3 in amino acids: CATSRDMPTGEKLFF. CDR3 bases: TGTGCCACCAGCAGAGATATGCCGACAGGGGAAAAACTGTTTTTT.

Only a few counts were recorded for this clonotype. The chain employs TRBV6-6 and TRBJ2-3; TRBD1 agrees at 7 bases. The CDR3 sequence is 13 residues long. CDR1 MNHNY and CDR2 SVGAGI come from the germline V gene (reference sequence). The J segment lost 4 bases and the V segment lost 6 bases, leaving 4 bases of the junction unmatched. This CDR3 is CASSFDRADTQYF. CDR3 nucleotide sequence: TGTGCCAGCAGCTTCGACAGGGCAGATACGCAGTATTTT.

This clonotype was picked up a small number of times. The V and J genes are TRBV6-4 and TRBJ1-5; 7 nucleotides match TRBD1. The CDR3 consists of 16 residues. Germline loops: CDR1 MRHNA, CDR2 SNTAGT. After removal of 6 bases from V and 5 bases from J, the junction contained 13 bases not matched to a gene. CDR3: CASRYERGQYDQPQHF. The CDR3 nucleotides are TGTGCCAGCAGATACGAGAGGGGGCAGTATGATCAGCCCCAGCATTTT.

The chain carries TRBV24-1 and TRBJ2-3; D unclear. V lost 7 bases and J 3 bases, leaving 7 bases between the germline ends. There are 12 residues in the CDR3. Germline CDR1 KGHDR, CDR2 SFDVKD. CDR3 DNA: TGTGCCACCAGGGCGTCAACAGATACGCAGTATTTT. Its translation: CATRASTDTQYF.

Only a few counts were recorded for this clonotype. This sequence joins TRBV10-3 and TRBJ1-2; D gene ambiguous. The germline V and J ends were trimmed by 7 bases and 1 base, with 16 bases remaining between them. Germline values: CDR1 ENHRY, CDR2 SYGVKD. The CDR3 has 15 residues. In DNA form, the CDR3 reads TGTGCCATCAACCCGACGGCGCTAAATAACTATGGCTACACCTTC. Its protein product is CAINPTALNNYGYTF.

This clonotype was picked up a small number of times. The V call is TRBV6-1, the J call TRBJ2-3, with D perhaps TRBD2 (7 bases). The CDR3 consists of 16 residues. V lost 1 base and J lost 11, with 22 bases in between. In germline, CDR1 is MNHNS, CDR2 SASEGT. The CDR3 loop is CASSEGAGTPWRGQYF. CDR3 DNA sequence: TGTGCCAGCAGTGAAGGAGCGGGGACACCATGGCGGGGGCAGTATTTT.

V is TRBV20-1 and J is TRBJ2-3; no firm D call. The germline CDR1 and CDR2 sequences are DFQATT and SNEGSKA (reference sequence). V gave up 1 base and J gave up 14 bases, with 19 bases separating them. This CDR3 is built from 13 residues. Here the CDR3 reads CSARGLDRALRYF. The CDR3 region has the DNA TGCAGTGCTAGAGGCCTGGATCGGGCTCTGCGGTATTTT.

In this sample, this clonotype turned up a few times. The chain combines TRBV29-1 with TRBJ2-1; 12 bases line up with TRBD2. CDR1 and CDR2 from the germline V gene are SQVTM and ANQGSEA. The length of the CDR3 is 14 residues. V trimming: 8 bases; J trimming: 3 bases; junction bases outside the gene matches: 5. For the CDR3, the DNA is TGCAGCACAGGACTAGCGGGAAACTACAATGAGCAGTTCTTC. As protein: CSTGLAGNYNEQFF.

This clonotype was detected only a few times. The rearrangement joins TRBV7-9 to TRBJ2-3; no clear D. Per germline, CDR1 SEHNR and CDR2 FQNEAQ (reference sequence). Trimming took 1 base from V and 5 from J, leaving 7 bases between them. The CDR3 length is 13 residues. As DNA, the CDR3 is TGTGCCAGCAGCTTAGTTTGGGGAGATACGCAGTATTTT. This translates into CASSLVWGDTQYF.